The rows below give T cell receptor beta chains drawn from one sample of a study of Graves' ophthalmopathy and Graves' hyperthyroidism. Using its own MiXCR run on the multiplex PCR reads, TCRdb lists one record per CDR3 protein. Here the sample spans about 550,000 distinct CDR3 sequences, about 35% being singletons. The sequenced material came from peripheral blood or thyroid tissue (not recorded which). Every receptor here comes from an adult man with Graves' hyperthyroidism. Both conserved end residues are part of each CDR3. A D gene is named only where the DNA matches it firmly. The size field is filled for only some rows; it gives once, few, many or a size class.

V gene	D gene	clone size	J gene	CDR3 DNA	CDR3 protein
TRBV7-6	TRBD2	many	TRBJ2-5	TGTGCCAGCAGCCCGGGGGGCACGGGGGGGGAGACCCAGTACTTC	CASSPGGTGGETQYF
TRBV29-1	.	.	TRBJ2-1	TGCAGCGTTGAAGTCCTAATGGATGAGCAGTTCTTC	CSVEVLMDEQFF
TRBV2	.	many	TRBJ1-4	TGTGCCAGCAGTGAAGGCGGGACGGTGGGGGGCGAAAAACTGTTTTTT	CASSEGGTVGGEKLFF
TRBV28	.	few	TRBJ1-5	TGTGCCAGCAGTTTTGCGGGTGGGAGAAATCAGCCCCAGCATTTT	CASSFAGGRNQPQHF
TRBV5-8	.	few	TRBJ2-5	TGTGCCAGCAGCTTTTCAAAGCAAGGGACCCAGTACTTC	CASSFSKQGTQYF
TRBV10-3	TRBD1	few	TRBJ2-7	TGTGCCATCACTGGGACAGGGGCCTACGAGCAGTACTTC	CAITGTGAYEQYF
TRBV6-5	TRBD2	.	TRBJ2-7	TGTGCCAGCAGTCCCCCTAGCGGGAGCTCCTACGAGCAGTACTTC	CASSPPSGSSYEQYF
TRBV7-9	.	many	TRBJ2-5	TGTGCCAGCAGCTTAGCGGGAGATGAAGAGACCCAGTACTTC	CASSLAGDEETQYF
TRBV11-2	.	.	TRBJ1-1	TGTGCCAGCAGCTTAGTTGGCGGGGCTGAAGCTTTCTTT	CASSLVGGAEAFF
TRBV27	.	few	TRBJ2-5	TGTGCCAGCAGTCGTGTACCGGGTCTGGGACGGGAGACCCAGTACTTC	CASSRVPGLGRETQYF
TRBV27	.	few	TRBJ1-6	TGTGCCAGCAGTTTCGTAGATTCACCCCTCCACTTT	CASSFVDSPLHF
TRBV5-5	.	many	TRBJ1-1	TGTGCCAGCAGCCCGGACGTGGACACTGAAGCTTTCTTT	CASSPDVDTEAFF
TRBV19	.	many	TRBJ1-1	TGTGCCAGTAGTATAGTCGCAGCGAACACTGAAGCTTTCTTT	CASSIVAANTEAFF
TRBV7-9	.	many	TRBJ2-5	TGTGCCAGCAGCTTAGCGGGGGCCCAAGCGACCCAGTACTTC	CASSLAGAQATQYF
TRBV29-1	.	many	TRBJ2-7	TGCAGCGGTCGCCAGGGTATCAGCTCCTACGAGCAGTACTTC	CSGRQGISSYEQYF
TRBV2	TRBD1	many	TRBJ1-6	TGTGCCAGGAGACAGGGACAGGGGGCGTATAATTCACCCCTCCACTTT	CARRQGQGAYNSPLHF
TRBV24-1	.	.	TRBJ2-3	TGTGCCACCAGCCTCGCGGGGTCCACAGATACGCAGTATTTT	CATSLAGSTDTQYF
TRBV19	.	few	TRBJ2-6	TGTGCCAGTAGTGCAGTTTCTGGGGCCAACGTCCTGACTTTC	CASSAVSGANVLTF